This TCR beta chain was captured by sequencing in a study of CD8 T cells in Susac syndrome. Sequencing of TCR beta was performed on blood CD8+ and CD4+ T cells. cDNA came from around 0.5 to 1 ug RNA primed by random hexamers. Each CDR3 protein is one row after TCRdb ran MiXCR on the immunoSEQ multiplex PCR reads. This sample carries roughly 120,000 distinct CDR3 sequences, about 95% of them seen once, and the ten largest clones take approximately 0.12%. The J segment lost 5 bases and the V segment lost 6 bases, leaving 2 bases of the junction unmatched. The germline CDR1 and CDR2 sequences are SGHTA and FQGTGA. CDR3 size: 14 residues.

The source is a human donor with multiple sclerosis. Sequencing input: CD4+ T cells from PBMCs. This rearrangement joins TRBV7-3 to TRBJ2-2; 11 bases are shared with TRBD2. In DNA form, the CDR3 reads TGTGCCAGCAGGACTAGCGGGGAGACCGGGGAGCTGTTTTTT. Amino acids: CASRTSGETGELFF.